Following are 27 T cell receptor beta chains from one sample sequenced in a study of blood T cell repertoires in COVID-19. Measured with immunoSEQ multiplex PCR; TCRdb has only the in-frame clones, and not every one. The sample has approximately 55,000 clones; approximately 80% are singletons. The sequenced sample was peripheral blood. These receptors all stem from a man aged 30 to 39 with COVID-19, enrolled during active disease.

Only one count was recorded for this clone. This chain joins TRBV10-3 and TRBJ2-1; 9 bases are shared with TRBD1. The CDR3 covers 15 residues. The V and J ends lost 3 bases and 8 bases, in that order; junction bases with no gene match: 8. The germline V gene has CDR1 ENHRY and CDR2 SYGVKD. CDR3 in amino acids: CAISEGTGRADEQFF. CDR3 in DNA: TGTGCCATCAGTGAAGGGACAGGGAGGGCCGATGAGCAGTTCTTC.

With regard to this clone: This may stem from a read error, because a much larger clone lies one nucleotide away. In the same sample, other DNA sequences code for this CDR3. The genes are TRBV6-4 and TRBJ2-2; D uncertain. Germline CDR1 MRHNA, CDR2 SNTAGT. Trimming shortened V by 0 bases and J by 4 bases, and 3 bases separated the two germline ends. The CDR3 extends over 13 amino acids. CDR3 sequence (DNA): TGTGCCAGCAGTGACTCGAGCACCGGGGAGCTGTTTTTT. It codes for CASSDSSTGELFF.

The chain recombines TRBV5-1 with TRBJ2-1; D is ambiguous. Germline assignment: CDR1 SGHRS and CDR2 YFSETQ. The ends were cut back, 5 bases at V and 10 bases at J, with 13 bases in the middle. CDR3 length: 12 residues. For the CDR3, the DNA is TGCGCCAGCAGTGAAGGAGTTGGGGAGCAGTTCTTC. Protein sequence: CASSEGVGEQFF.

About this clone itself: Other nucleotide sequences in the sample specify the same CDR3. V usage is TRBV21-1 and J usage is TRBJ1-2; TRBD1, the table's D call, was not compared with the DNA. TRBV21-1 is tagged as a pseudogene. CDR3 length equals 16 residues. For the CDR3, the DNA is TGTGCCAGCAGCAAAGAACTAGGCAGGGGAATCTATGGCTACACCTTC. This gives the protein CASSKELGRGIYGYTF.

Written as DNA, the CDR3 is TGTGCCAGCAGCCACCTAGCGGAGAGCACAGATACGCAGTATTTT. This encodes CASSHLAESTDTQYF. The J gene is TRBJ2-3, the V gene TRBV3-1 (or the pseudogene TRBV3-2); 7 bases match TRBD2. With V trimmed by 3 bases and J by 0 bases, 3 bases remained unmatched. This CDR3 has 15 residues. CDR1 and CDR2 from the germline V gene are LGHDT and YNNKEL (reference sequence).

The chain combines TRBV7-9 with TRBJ2-7; 8 nucleotides match TRBD2. This CDR3 is built from 15 residues. The ends lost 2 bases at V and 5 bases at J; junction bases unmatched: 8. Looked up from germline, CDR1 is SEHNR and CDR2 is FQNEAQ (reference sequence). CDR3 region: CASSLKVGRGNEQYF. CDR3 nucleotide sequence: TGTGCCAGCAGCTTAAAGGTCGGGAGGGGCAACGAGCAGTACTTC. Variable domain in full (rest from reference TRBV7-9 and TRBJ2-7): DTGVSQNPRHKITKRGQNVTFRCDPISEHNRLYWYRQTLGQGPEFLTYFQNEAQLEKSRLLSDRFSAERPKGSFSTLEIQRTEQGDSAMYLCASSLKVGRGNEQYFGPGTRLTVT.

The CDR3 region has the DNA TGTGCCAGTAGTATAAAAGGACAGGGGAACACTGAAGCTTTCTTT. Protein sequence: CASSIKGQGNTEAFF. The chain employs TRBV19 and TRBJ1-1; 8 bases fit TRBD1. CDR3 length: 15 residues. The germline gives CDR1 LNHDA, CDR2 SQIVND (reference sequence). V was clipped by 2 bases and J by 1 base; unmatched bases: 3.

The rearrangement uses TRBV9 and TRBJ1-4; unclear D gene. The CDR3 length is 14 residues. With 0 bases removed from V and 3 bases from J, the gap between germline ends came to 6 bases. The germline V gene encodes CDR1 SGDLS and CDR2 YYNGEE. The DNA of the CDR3 is TGTGCCAGCAGCGTAGGGCCTGCTAATGAAAAACTGTTTTTT. It specifies CASSVGPANEKLFF.

The genes are TRBV27 and TRBJ2-3; D unresolved. V was pared by 5 bases and J by 0 bases, with 6 bases between. CDR1 is MNHEY and CDR2 is SMNVEV in the germline V gene (reference sequence). The CDR3 covers 13 residues. DNA of the CDR3: TGTGCCAGCAGTCCCTTCAGCACAGATACGCAGTATTTT. Translating it yields CASSPFSTDTQYF.

This clone was picked up one time. The rearrangement uses TRBV6-5 and TRBJ2-7; tentatively, D is TRBD1 (6 bases). The germline CDR1 and CDR2 sequences are MNHEY and SVGAGI. Trimming removed 10 bases from V and 0 bases from J, with 13 bases in between. CDR3 length: 13 residues. As DNA, the CDR3 is TGTGCCACCAGCCGGGACAACTCCTACGAGCAGTACTTC. It translates to CATSRDNSYEQYF.

Here the CDR3 DNA reads TGTGCCAGCAGCTTGGTAGCGGGAGAGTGGGAGACCCAGTACTTC. As protein: CASSLVAGEWETQYF. The V and J genes are TRBV7-3 and TRBJ2-5; 9 bases agree with TRBD2. V was clipped by 3 bases and J by 5 bases; unmatched bases: 7. The CDR3 covers 15 residues. Germline CDR1 and CDR2: SGHTA and FQGTGA.

The chain links TRBV24-1 to TRBJ2-2; TRBD2 might be the D (6 bases). Germline lookup yields CDR1 KGHDR and CDR2 SFDVKD. Trimming cost V 1 base and J 3 bases, with 11 bases left between them. The CDR3 spans 16 residues. The CDR3 nucleotides read TGTGCCACCAGTGATTTTCGGGACTCATACACCGGGGAGCTGTTTTTT. Encoded protein: CATSDFRDSYTGELFF.

The chain couples TRBV9 to TRBJ2-7; 7 nucleotides line up with TRBD1. There are 14 residues in the CDR3. V lost 4 bases and J lost 3; bases outside the gene matches: 7. Germline values: CDR1 SGDLS, CDR2 YYNGEE. The chain's CDR3 is CASSTGDWNYEQYF. The DNA of the CDR3 is TGTGCCAGCAGCACAGGGGATTGGAACTACGAGCAGTACTTC.

The chain recombines TRBV19 with TRBJ1-2; TRBD1 agrees at 9 bases. Trimming at V came to 6 bases and at J to 4 bases, leaving 9 bases not matched to a gene. The germline V gene has CDR1 LNHDA and CDR2 SQIVND (reference sequence). This CDR3 region has 15 residues. CDR3 protein: CASSPGQGVLYGYTF. For the CDR3, the DNA is TGTGCCAGTAGCCCGGGACAGGGTGTACTCTATGGCTACACCTTC.

The chain joins TRBV4-3 to TRBJ1-6; D ambiguous. Trimming removed 0 bases at V and 6 bases at J, with 9 bases between. CDR1 LGHNA and CDR2 YSLEER come from the germline V gene. This CDR3 region has 15 residues. Here the CDR3 reads CASSQERVGNSPLHF. In nucleotides, the CDR3 is TGCGCCAGCAGCCAAGAACGGGTTGGTAATTCACCCCTCCACTTT.

The chain links TRBV2 to TRBJ1-1; D remains unclear. The CDR3 length is 14 residues. Trimming removed 2 bases at V and 4 bases at J, with 11 bases between. The germline V gene has CDR1 SNHLY and CDR2 FYNNEI. CDR3 sequence: CASSERREVTEAFF. The CDR3 DNA follows: TGTGCCAGCAGTGAACGGCGGGAGGTCACTGAAGCTTTCTTT.

The chain recombines TRBV30 with TRBJ1-3; D gene unclear. CDR1 and CDR2 (germline): GTSNPN, SVGIG (reference sequence). V shed 0 bases and J shed 7 bases, with 13 bases lying between them. The length of the CDR3 is 14 residues. Here the CDR3 reads CAWSVLGVGNTIYF. CDR3 sequence (DNA): TGTGCCTGGAGTGTACTCGGGGTAGGGAACACCATATATTTT.

Turning to this clone: A single base separates this from a much larger clone, so it may be a read error. Other DNA sequences of this sample code for an identical CDR3. The chain combines TRBV27 with TRBJ1-2, with D uncertain. This CDR3 is built from 14 residues. Trimming cost V 5 bases and J 7 bases, with 17 bases left between them. Germline V CDR1 and CDR2: MNHEY, SMNVEV (reference sequence). For the CDR3, the DNA is TGTGCCAGCAGTCTTGCGGGGAGATTACCTGGCTACACCTTC. Translated: CASSLAGRLPGYTF.

The CDR3 region has the DNA TGTGCCAGCAGCAGGGGGAGGAATGAGCAGTTCTTC. Translating gives CASSRGRNEQFF. The chain has TRBV6-5 and TRBJ2-1; TRBD1 is a possible D gene (7 bases). Germline V lookup: CDR1 MNHEY, CDR2 SVGAGI. CDR3 length equals 12 residues. The V end was cut by 6 bases, the J end by 7 bases, with 10 bases between.

The chain carries TRBV4-3 and TRBJ2-1, with D unclear. This CDR3 has 14 amino acids. In germline, CDR1 is LGHNA, CDR2 YSLEER. Between the trimmed V and J ends, which lost 0 bases and 5 bases, there was a span of 8 bases. The CDR3 sequence: CASSQDKADNEQFF. DNA for the CDR3: TGCGCCAGCAGCCAAGATAAGGCGGACAATGAGCAGTTCTTC.

The chain has TRBV4-1 and TRBJ1-5; maybe TRBD1 (6 bases). Germline V gene lookup returns CDR1 MGHRA and CDR2 YSYEKL. V lost 1 base, J lost 2 bases, and 9 bases lay in between. This CDR3 region has 15 residues. Here the CDR3 reads CASSQVGGGNQPQHF. CDR3 DNA sequence: TGCGCCAGCAGCCAAGTAGGGGGAGGCAATCAGCCCCAGCATTTT.

This clone was observed once. The genes are TRBV12-5 and TRBJ2-1; D might be TRBD1 (6 bases). The CDR3 spans 11 residues. Germline-derived CDR1 and CDR2 are LGHNT and FRNRAP. Trimming took 2 bases from V and 13 from J, leaving 9 bases between them. CDR3 nucleotides: TGTGCTAGTGGTTTGATGGGACACCAGTTCTTC. It codes for CASGLMGHQFF.

This sequence joins TRBV6-7 and TRBJ2-4; 7 bases match TRBD1. TRBV6-7 carries the ORF label, with uncertain function. This CDR3 has 17 residues. J lost 6 bases, V lost 2 bases, and 13 bases had no gene match. The CDR3 DNA reads as TGTGCCAGCAGTTACCTGCGATGGGGACAGCCTAGAAACATTCAGTACTTC. This translates into CASSYLRWGQPRNIQYF.

This clone was recorded a few times. The rearrangement uses TRBV27 and TRBJ2-3; no clear D gene. CDR1 MNHEY and CDR2 SMNVEV come from the germline V gene (reference sequence). Trimming cost V 6 bases and J 5 bases, with 18 bases left between them. The CDR3 runs to 15 residues. DNA for the CDR3: TGTGCCAGCAGCCTACTCAATCCCCTTCGAGATACGCAGTATTTT. Its translation: CASSLLNPLRDTQYF.

V is TRBV2 and J is TRBJ1-6, with 8 bases matching TRBD1. CDR1 SNHLY and CDR2 FYNNEI come from the germline V gene. V shed 8 bases, J shed 6 bases, and the junction held 6 bases outside the gene matches. This CDR3 has 14 residues. The CDR3 here is CASRWTGRNSPLHF. Written as DNA, the CDR3 is TGTGCCAGCCGGTGGACAGGGCGTAATTCACCCCTCCACTTT.

This clone was found a few times. V gene TRBV7-2 combines with J gene TRBJ2-1, with 11 bases aligning to TRBD2. This CDR3 has 16 amino acids. Germline lookup yields CDR1 SGHTA and CDR2 FQGNSA. With 7 bases clipped from V and 4 bases from J, the junction kept 9 bases outside the gene matches. In nucleotides, the CDR3 is TGTGCCAGCACCCCCTCTAGCGGGGGGACGTACAATGAGCAGTTCTTC. Its translation: CASTPSSGGTYNEQFF.

This chain joins TRBV2 and TRBJ1-6; D may be TRBD1 (6 bases). Per germline, CDR1 SNHLY and CDR2 FYNNEI. The CDR3 runs 16 residues. V lost 4 bases, J lost 6 bases, and 16 bases lay in between. In DNA form, the CDR3 reads TGTGCCAGCAGTGCGAGAGGGGGGGTGGGTAATTCACCCCTCCACTTT. Residues: CASSARGGVGNSPLHF.